Presented here are 16 T cell receptor beta chains from one specimen sequenced in a study of shared T cell receptors in the human thymus. TCRdb keeps only in-frame clones here, not all; method: immunoSEQ multiplex PCR. The profile covers about 660,000 clones, with approximately 90% appearing a single time and roughly 0.0097% taken by the ten largest. The same sample was also studied in work on human thymus T cells.

Sample: thymocytes. The receptor source for this set is a boy in the first two years of life with a congenital heart defect.

V and J are TRBV10-3 and TRBJ2-7; 8 positions agree with TRBD2. Per the germline V gene, CDR1 is ENHRY and CDR2 is SYGVKD. The junction had 11 bases not matched to a gene; V was cut back by 1 base and J by 6 bases. The CDR3 consists of 16 residues. The CDR3 loop reads CAISECGSGKWGEQYF. The CDR3 nucleotides are TGTGCCATCAGTGAGTGTGGTAGCGGGAAATGGGGCGAGCAGTACTTC.

The CDR3 region has the DNA TGTGCCAGCAGCCAAGTACTAGCGGGACCATACAATGAGCAGTTCTTC. Translated: CASSQVLAGPYNEQFF. The gene calls are TRBV4-2 and TRBJ2-1, with TRBD2 matching 10 bases. The germline V gene encodes CDR1 LGHNA and CDR2 YNFKEQ. With 1 base clipped from V and 4 bases from J, the junction kept 4 bases outside the gene matches. This CDR3 contains 16 residues.

The CDR3 spells CAWSNSPRTASSYNEQFF. The CDR3 region has the DNA TGTGCCTGGAGTAATAGTCCCCGGACAGCAAGCTCCTACAATGAGCAGTTCTTC. The rearrangement links TRBV30 to TRBJ2-1; perhaps TRBD1 as D (6 bases). The CDR3 length is 18 residues. The germline V gene encodes CDR1 GTSNPN and CDR2 SVGIG (reference sequence). The V gene lost 2 bases and the J gene lost 0 bases, with 20 bases spanning the gap.

This clone was counted a few times. V usage is TRBV5-8 and J usage is TRBJ2-4; TRBD2 is a possible D gene (6 bases). The germline V and J ends were trimmed by 4 bases and 9 bases, with 14 bases remaining between them. The CDR3 loop spans 13 amino acids. The germline CDR1 and CDR2 sequences are SGHTS and YDEGEE. CDR3 coding DNA: TGTGCCAGCAGCACGACCGGGACTCGCATTCAGTACTTC. This codes for CASSTTGTRIQYF.

The V call is TRBV25-1, the J call TRBJ2-1; 10 bases align to TRBD2. After removal of 4 bases from V and 9 bases from J, the junction contained 15 bases not matched to a gene. CDR3 length: 17 amino acids. Germline lookup yields CDR1 MGHDK and CDR2 SYGVNS. DNA for the CDR3: TGTGCCAGCAGTGGTTTGGGACTAGCGAGGGGGTCGGGTGAGCAGTTCTTC. Translation gives CASSGLGLARGSGEQFF.

The rearrangement uses TRBV19 and TRBJ2-5; TRBD1 matches 8 bases. This CDR3 spans 13 amino acids. Trimming at V came to 4 bases and at J to 5 bases, leaving 3 bases not matched to a gene. Per germline, CDR1 LNHDA and CDR2 SQIVND (reference sequence). The CDR3 DNA is TGTGCCAGTAGTAGCAGGGGGCGGGAGACCCAGTACTTC. Its protein product is CASSSRGRETQYF. The full variable domain, its missing parts supplied by reference TRBV19 and TRBJ2-5, is DGGITQSPKYLFRKEGQNVTLSCEQNLNHDAMYWYRQDPGQGLRLIYYSQIVNDFQKGDIAEGYSVSREKKESFPLTVTSAQKNPTAFYLCASSSRGRETQYFGPGTRLLVL.

V and J are TRBV5-1 and TRBJ2-7; 7 positions match TRBD2. The DNA end is more similar to TRBJ2-5, so the J call may be wrong. Germline V gene sequence: CDR1 SGHRS, CDR2 YFSETQ. The CDR3 length is 15 residues. Written as DNA, the CDR3 is TGCGCCAGCAGCTTAGCGGGGAGGGTCCAAGAGACCCAGTACTTC. Protein: CASSLAGRVQETQYF.

This chain joins TRBV6-1 and TRBJ1-4; no firm D call. Looked up from germline, CDR1 is MNHNS and CDR2 is SASEGT. The CDR3 runs 13 residues. Trimming removed 6 bases from V and 3 bases from J, with 8 bases in between. CDR3 nucleotide sequence: TGTGCCAGCAGACAACAGCCTAATGAAAAACTGTTTTTT. The encoded protein is CASRQQPNEKLFF.

This clone appeared a few times. The chain uses TRBV4-1 and TRBJ2-1, with 8 bases matching TRBD2. The length of the CDR3 is 17 residues. Looked up from germline, CDR1 is MGHRA and CDR2 is YSYEKL. Losses at the gene ends were 1 base for V and 4 bases for J; bases not matched to a gene: 9. The CDR3, as DNA: TGCGCCAGCAGCCAAGGTCTCGGGACTAGGCTTTACAATGAGCAGTTCTTC. This translates into CASSQGLGTRLYNEQFF.

The CDR3 protein is CASSPLADRETQYF. DNA for the CDR3: TGTGCCAGCAGCCCACTAGCGGACCGTGAGACCCAGTACTTC. The V call is TRBV7-2, the J call TRBJ2-5; 8 positions agree with TRBD2. Germline V gene lookup returns CDR1 SGHTA and CDR2 FQGNSA. V shed 5 bases, J shed 5 bases, and the junction held 7 bases outside the gene matches. The CDR3 runs to 14 residues.

This chain connects TRBV4-1 to TRBJ1-1, with TRBD1 as a possible D gene (6 bases). With 4 bases removed from V and 3 bases from J, the gap between germline ends came to 24 bases. Germline V gives CDR1 MGHRA, CDR2 YSYEKL. CDR3 length: 18 amino acids. The chain's CDR3 is CASSPSPGGASADTEAFF. The CDR3 nucleotides are TGCGCCAGCAGCCCAAGCCCGGGGGGGGCGTCGGCGGACACTGAAGCTTTCTTT.

The chain joins TRBV28 to TRBJ1-5; a weak D match, TRBD1 (6 bases). Germline CDR1 and CDR2: MDHEN and SYDVKM. The CDR3 extends over 16 amino acids. The germline V and J ends were trimmed by 5 bases and 1 base, with 15 bases remaining between them. The CDR3 DNA reads TGTGCCAGCAGTCCTGACAGGCCCCAAAGCAATCAGCCCCAGCATTTT. Amino acid sequence: CASSPDRPQSNQPQHF. The complete variable domain, with remaining parts taken from reference TRBV28 and TRBJ1-5, reads DVKVTQSSRYLVKRTGEKVFLECVQDMDHENMFWYRQDPGLGLRLIYFSYDVKMKEKGDIPEGYSVSREKKERFSLILESASTNQTSMYLCASSPDRPQSNQPQHFGDGTRLSIL.

The V and J genes are TRBV27 and TRBJ2-2; 11 bases align to TRBD1. The CDR3 covers 15 residues. Germline CDR1 reads MNHEY; CDR2 reads SMNVEV (reference sequence). After removal of 9 bases from V and 4 bases from J, the junction contained 7 bases not matched to a gene. CDR3 DNA sequence: TGTGCCAGTTGGGACAGGGGGACGGGCACCGGGGAGCTGTTTTTT. Translation: CASWDRGTGTGELFF.

The rearrangement joins TRBV6-1 to TRBJ2-7, with TRBD1 matching over 9 bases. Germline-derived CDR1 and CDR2 are MNHNS and SASEGT. Trimming removed 2 bases from V and 0 bases from J; junction bases left unmatched: 5. The CDR3 extends over 16 amino acids. CDR3 coding DNA: TGTGCCAGCAGTGAAAAGGGGACAGGGTCCTCCTACGAGCAGTACTTC. Its translation is CASSEKGTGSSYEQYF.

The V gene is TRBV6-5, the J gene TRBJ2-3; tentatively, D is TRBD2 (6 bases). V was pared by 2 bases and J by 6 bases, with 9 bases between. This CDR3 comprises 13 residues. The germline V gene has CDR1 MNHEY and CDR2 SVGAGI. The CDR3 loop is CASSYAGKDTQYF. CDR3 bases: TGTGCCAGCAGTTACGCGGGGAAGGATACGCAGTATTTT.

This sequence joins TRBV7-2 and TRBJ1-1, with D possibly matching TRBD1 (6 bases). V shed 1 base and J shed 1 base, with 10 bases lying between them. In germline, CDR1 is SGHTA, CDR2 FQGNSA. This CDR3 has 15 residues. For the CDR3, the DNA is TGTGCCAGCAGCTTAGTGGGGGGGCGGAACACTGAAGCTTTCTTT. Amino acids: CASSLVGGRNTEAFF. The full variable domain, rest sourced from reference TRBV7-2 and TRBJ1-1, is GAGVSQSPSNKVTEKGKDVELRCDPISGHTALYWYRQSLGQGLEFLIYFQGNSAPDKSGLPSDRFSAERTGGSVSTLTIQRTQQEDSAVYLCASSLVGGRNTEAFFGQGTRLTVV.